The 15 T cell receptor beta chains in this list originate from one sample, sequenced in a study of cytomegalovirus exposure and HLA in healthy donors. A multiplex PCR was run with 60 Vbeta primers and 13 Jbeta primers. Sequencing was performed with immunoSEQ multiplex PCR; in TCRdb, only in-frame clones are kept and a portion is missing. Of 150,000 to 200,000 clones in the sample, more than 70% were seen once. Source material: PBMCs. These receptor sequences come from a male donor in good health and CMV-seropositive.

This clone was seen a single time. The chain carries TRBV28 and TRBJ2-3; D gene unclear. Germline V CDR1 and CDR2: MDHEN, SYDVKM. This CDR3 is 12 amino acids long. V was pared by 5 bases and J by 6 bases, with 9 bases between. The chain's CDR3 is CASSLNWDTQYF. The DNA of the CDR3 is TGTGCCAGCAGTCTTAACTGGGATACGCAGTATTTT.

This sequence joins TRBV12-5 and TRBJ1-1; D remains ambiguous. The length of the CDR3 is 13 residues. Trimming took 2 bases from V and 8 from J, leaving 12 bases between them. Germline CDR1 and CDR2: LGHNT and FRNRAP. DNA for the CDR3: TGTGCTAGTGGTTTGAGAGTTGACTCCGAAGCTTTCTTT. Its translation is CASGLRVDSEAFF. The variable domain in full, completed from reference TRBV12-5 and TRBJ1-1, reads DARVTQTPRHKVTEMGQEVTMRCQPILGHNTVFWYRQTMMQGLELLAYFRNRAPLDDSGMPKDRFSAEMPDATLATLKIQPSEPRDSAVYFCASGLRVDSEAFFGQGTRLTVV.

This clone has just a few counts. The chain recombines TRBV15 with TRBJ1-5; 8 nucleotides agree with TRBD1. V trimming: 0 bases; J trimming: 7 bases; junction bases outside the gene matches: 5. The CDR3 contains 15 residues. Germline loops: CDR1 LNHNV, CDR2 YYDKDF (reference sequence). The CDR3 DNA reads TGTGCCACCAGCAGAGAGCAGGGGGCTCGACAGCCCCAGCATTTT. Residues: CATSREQGARQPQHF.

A single count supports this clone. V gene TRBV5-8 combines with J gene TRBJ1-1, with D tentatively TRBD1 (6 bases). V dropped 5 bases and J dropped 6 bases, with 14 bases sitting between them. The CDR3 covers 13 residues. Germline CDR1 reads SGHTS; CDR2 reads YDEGEE. CDR3 protein: CASSRPGGSEAFF. The CDR3 nucleotides are TGTGCCAGCAGTCGACCGGGGGGCTCTGAAGCTTTCTTT.

The rearrangement links TRBV27 to TRBJ1-3; 8 bases map to TRBD1. The J segment lost 4 bases and the V segment lost 0 bases, leaving 14 bases of the junction unmatched. CDR3 length: 19 amino acids. In germline, CDR1 is MNHEY, CDR2 SMNVEV (reference sequence). CDR3 protein: CASSLSPFGTGRLGNTIYF. DNA for the CDR3: TGTGCCAGCAGTTTATCTCCTTTTGGGACAGGCCGTTTAGGAAACACCATATATTTT.

This chain connects TRBV10-3 to TRBJ1-2, with a tentative D call TRBD1 (6 bases). V lost 4 bases, J lost 3 bases, and 6 bases lay in between. Per germline, CDR1 ENHRY and CDR2 SYGVKD. The CDR3 length is 12 residues. This CDR3 reads CAISAGDYGYTF. CDR3 DNA sequence: TGTGCCATCAGTGCAGGGGACTATGGCTACACCTTC.

The rearrangement links TRBV4-2 to TRBJ1-1; 7 bases map to TRBD1. Germline values: CDR1 LGHNA, CDR2 YNFKEQ. V shed 1 base, J shed 2 bases, and the junction held 4 bases outside the gene matches. This CDR3 has 15 residues. Written as DNA, the CDR3 is TGTGCCAGCAGCCAAGGGGACAGCCTTAACACTGAAGCTTTCTTT. It codes for CASSQGDSLNTEAFF.

V usage is TRBV9 and J usage is TRBJ2-1; TRBD1 agrees at 9 bases. Germline lookup yields CDR1 SGDLS and CDR2 YYNGEE. The CDR3 spans 16 residues. V lost 1 base to trimming and J lost 7 bases; unmatched junction nucleotides: 9. The CDR3: CASSVWFRDRDNEQFF. Written as DNA, the CDR3 is TGTGCCAGCAGCGTATGGTTCCGGGACAGGGATAATGAGCAGTTCTTC.

The chain joins TRBV27 to TRBJ1-2; TRBD1 agrees at 9 bases. Losses at the gene ends were 6 bases for V and 6 bases for J; bases not matched to a gene: 17. Germline-derived CDR1 and CDR2 are MNHEY and SMNVEV (reference sequence). The CDR3 is 17 amino acids. DNA of the CDR3: TGTGCCAGCAGCCTAAGGTTCAAGGACAGGGGAGTTGATGGCTACACCTTC. Amino acids: CASSLRFKDRGVDGYTF.

A remark on this clone: The junction departs from the called germline gene at one end, perhaps through a read error. This rearrangement joins TRBV19 to TRBJ1-3; D is undetermined. Germline CDR1 is LNHDA and CDR2 is SQIVND (reference sequence). The CDR3 loop spans 14 amino acids. The CDR3 DNA follows: TGTGCCGGTAGTAATACTCCTTCTGGAAACACCATATATTTT. Its protein is CAGSNTPSGNTIYF.

J is TRBJ1-5 and V is TRBV6-5; D gene ambiguous. The CDR3 runs 15 residues. Looked up from germline, CDR1 is MNHEY and CDR2 is SVGAGI. V shed 0 bases and J shed 2 bases, with 8 bases lying between them. The CDR3 DNA is TGTGCCAGCAGTTACTCTGGGGAGGGCAATCAGCCCCAGCATTTT. Its translation: CASSYSGEGNQPQHF.

The rearrangement joins TRBV13 to TRBJ2-3, with a tentative D call TRBD1 (6 bases). V was trimmed by 6 bases and J by 5 bases, leaving 9 bases between them. The CDR3 length is 12 residues. Per germline, CDR1 PRHDT and CDR2 FYEKMQ (reference sequence). CDR3 nucleotide sequence: TGTGCCAGCAGGTTACAGGGAGATACGCAGTATTTT. Amino acids: CASRLQGDTQYF. The full variable domain, rest sourced from reference TRBV13 and TRBJ2-3, is AAGVIQSPRHLIKEKRETATLKCYPIPRHDTVYWYQQGPGQDPQFLISFYEKMQSDKGSIPDRFSAQQFSDYHSELNMSSLELGDSALYFCASRLQGDTQYFGPGTRLTVL.

The chain recombines TRBV7-6 with TRBJ2-7; 9 nucleotides align to TRBD1. Germline CDR1 and CDR2: SGHVS and FNYEAQ. With 5 bases clipped from V and 5 bases from J, the junction kept 10 bases outside the gene matches. CDR3 size: 15 residues. This CDR3 reads CASSQTGTGYDEQYF. The DNA for the CDR3 is TGTGCCAGCAGCCAGACCGGGACAGGGTACGACGAGCAGTACTTC.

This clone was seen more than once but under ten times. The genes are TRBV6-1 and TRBJ2-7, with D tentatively TRBD2 (6 bases). Germline CDR1 reads MNHNS; CDR2 reads SASEGT. The CDR3 consists of 11 residues. V was trimmed by 6 bases and J by 4 bases, leaving 7 bases between them. The CDR3 DNA reads TGTGCCAGCAGGGAGGGTTACGAGCAGTACTTC. Protein: CASREGYEQYF.

A single count supports this clone. The chain uses TRBV10-3 and TRBJ2-7; tentatively, D is TRBD1 (6 bases). In germline, CDR1 is ENHRY, CDR2 SYGVKD. V was cut by 2 bases and J by 0 bases, with 14 bases left in between. The CDR3 has 16 residues. The CDR3 region has the DNA TGTGCCATCAGTGAGAAGGGGCAGGGGAGCTCCTACGAGCAGTACTTC. Protein product: CAISEKGQGSSYEQYF.